This T cell receptor beta chain was recovered during a study of molecular identifiers for immune sequencing clone quantification (dated by TCRdb to 2017 to 2018). In the study overall: For a replicate experiment, the RNA from either around 20,000 or 100,000 naive CD8 T cells was divided into five aliquots, and four of those aliquots went on to sequencing. This methods study benchmarked molecular-identifier clustering-based TCR repertoire sequencing (MIDCIRS) and TCR RNA copy counting, using CD8 T cells to do so. What the study reported, not specific to this receptor: When barcode sub-clustering was omitted, TCR diversity was inflated by chimeric consensus sequences, with chimeras reaching as high as 47%. Modeling estimated approximately 3 recovered TCR RNA copies per cell, compared with 8.5 to 10 by digital PCR, which implies around 30% capture efficiency. Spiked-in Jurkat TCR RNA (around eleven copies' worth), which is not part of the donor repertoire, was contained in the naive libraries. Identical TCR molecules sharing a barcode could cause highly expanded clone sizes to be underestimated. Even against a background of 750,000 to 1,000,000 naive CD8 T cells, spiked-in Jurkat TCR RNA amounting to a single cell's worth was reported to be detectable. In CMV-specific effector cells, over 97% of molecules were held by clones above 20 RNA copies, whereas under 1% of molecules were held by such clones in naive cells.

This clonotype was recorded many times. Its antigen is not yet known. No base qualities exist here, and no much larger clone lies one base off it. Libraries of naive CD8 T cells were built from anywhere between about 17,000 and 1,000,000 sorted cells, with 10%, 30% or 50% of the purified RNA used. On a BD FACSAria II, naive CD8 T cells were FACS-sorted as CD8+CD4-CCR7+CD45RA+ and collected into RLT Plus buffer. Roughly ten TCR copies' worth of Jurkat RNA were spiked into about 19,000-1,000,000 naive CD8 T cell samples to test detection sensitivity. Enrichment of CD8 T cells was done with RosetteSep CD8+ T Cell Enrichment Cocktail plus Ficoll-Paque, and ACK red cell lysis came afterward. Library creation used PCR. The sequencer was a NextSeq 500. Bulk TCR libraries were made following a previously described method, with the TCR primers given in Table S5. Total RNA was purified with the Qiagen AllPrep DNA/RNA kit. Reads from multiple sequencing runs of the same library were pooled before analysis. From the authors' description of their analysis: Only reads with exact TCR constant sequence were kept, trimmed to 150 nt, and grouped by their 12-nt molecular barcodes. Reads in each barcode group were sub-clustered using a 15% Levenshtein threshold, and a quality-weighted consensus sequence was built for each RNA molecule. Non-functional sequences were removed, as were lower-count sequences one edit away from another. On the basis of fitting two negative binomial distributions, barcode sub-clusters with fewer than 20% of the maximum read count were discarded. The raw public data were reprocessed by TCRdb itself: fastp quality trimming at Q25, MiXCR clonotype calling, in-frame beta chains only. Each CDR3 protein gets just one entry, which takes the most common genes and DNA from the rows behind it. TCRdb's processing, not the authors', yielded these V and J calls. The sample table records approximately 630,000 distinct CDR3 sequences; roughly 23% of these occur just once. Jointly, the top ten make up about 0.73% of the sample.

After removal of 1 base from V and 11 bases from J, the junction retains 14 bases not matched to a gene. CDR1 and CDR2 are drawn from the germline V gene (reference sequence): MNHEY, SMNVEV. The CDR3 starts with the cysteine, ends with the phenylalanine, and has 16 residues. Only the CDR3 DNA is retained, 48 bases long and in frame from the first base. Sample: naive CD8+ T cells from blood, with Jurkat cell RNA spiked in. The cell subset or site label, as the study defines it: FACS-sorted CD8+CD4-CCR7+CD45RA+ naive T cells. The rearranged chain carries TRBV27 and TRBJ2-3; TRBD2 matches 8 bases in the middle. This receptor was taken from a human donor in good health. Some libraries in this study had Jurkat cell RNA spiked in. The CDR3 here reads CASSLFSGTSMLLQYF. In nucleotides, the sequence is TGTGCCAGCAGTTTATTTTCTGGGACTAGTATGCTTTTGCAGTATTTT.